The 13 T cell receptor beta chains in this list originate from one sample, sequenced in a study of blood T cell repertoires in COVID-19 (dated by TCRdb to 2018 to 2021). Receptor amplification or capture employed the immunoSEQ multiplex PCR assay. TCRdb limited this immuneACCESS table to in-frame rearrangements with V and J called. A share of clones is missing; checked studies link under half to unresolved V genes, and the rest is unexplained. The sample includes fewer than 100,000 clones, with over 75% observed a single time. The top ten clones comprise 8.5% to 10% of the sample. The sequencing input was peripheral blood. All receptors derive from a man aged 50-60 years with COVID-19, enrolled during active disease.

This chain connects TRBV4-3 to TRBJ1-4; D uncertain. The CDR3 is 13 amino acids. Per the germline V gene, CDR1 is LGHNA and CDR2 is YSLEER. V gave up 1 base and J gave up 8 bases, with 8 bases separating them. In DNA form, the CDR3 reads TGCGCCAGCAGCCAAGTAGTCAGGGAAAAACTGTTTTTT. Encoded protein: CASSQVVREKLFF.

The J gene is TRBJ2-3, the V gene TRBV24-1, with 12 bases fitting TRBD2. CDR3 length: 15 amino acids. Germline CDR1 KGHDR, CDR2 SFDVKD. Trimming cost V 4 bases and J 4 bases; bases outside gene matches: 2. CDR3 in amino acids: CATSELAGGPDTQYF. CDR3 sequence (DNA): TGTGCCACCAGTGAACTAGCGGGAGGACCAGATACGCAGTATTTT.

The CDR3 is CASSNLGGAMNTEAFF. CDR3 DNA: TGTGCCAGCAGTAACCTCGGGGGGGCCATGAACACTGAAGCTTTCTTT. The V call is TRBV6-2 or TRBV6-3, the J call TRBJ1-1, with D perhaps matching TRBD1 (6 bases). The CDR3 loop spans 16 amino acids. V was cut by 5 bases and J by 0 bases, with 16 bases left in between. CDR1 is MNHEY, CDR2 SVGEGT, per germline.

The rearrangement uses TRBV5-5 and TRBJ2-1; 8 nucleotides align to TRBD2. Trimming took 0 bases from V and 10 from J; bases not matched to a gene: 9. The CDR3 runs 15 residues. CDR1 is SGHKS, CDR2 YYEKEE, per germline (reference sequence). DNA of the CDR3: TGTGCCAGCAGCTTGGTTTTAGCGGGAAATCGGGAGCAGTTCTTC. Amino acids: CASSLVLAGNREQFF.

The V call is TRBV28, the J call TRBJ1-6; 8 bases align to TRBD1. The CDR3 loop spans 15 amino acids. Germline trimming cut 7 bases from V and 7 bases from J; bases unmatched to any gene: 9. The germline V gene has CDR1 MDHEN and CDR2 SYDVKM. The chain's CDR3 is CASNPPTGENSPLHF. For the CDR3, the DNA is TGTGCCAGCAATCCTCCGACAGGGGAGAATTCACCCCTCCACTTT.

V and J are TRBV9 and TRBJ2-3; 7 bases map to TRBD1. V shed 3 bases, J shed 4 bases, and the junction held 5 bases outside the gene matches. There are 14 residues in the CDR3. The germline V gene encodes CDR1 SGDLS and CDR2 YYNGEE. CDR3 nucleotide sequence: TGTGCCAGCAGCGCCGACAGGGCTCCAGATACGCAGTATTTT. Amino acid sequence: CASSADRAPDTQYF.

The chain uses TRBV9 and TRBJ2-1; possible D gene TRBD2, 5 bases. V dropped 0 bases and J dropped 2 bases, with 6 bases sitting between them. Looked up from germline, CDR1 is SGDLS and CDR2 is YYNGEE. The CDR3 is 14 residues long. CDR3 residues: CASSVEGAYNEQFF. CDR3 in DNA: TGTGCCAGCAGCGTAGAGGGAGCCTACAATGAGCAGTTCTTC.

This clone was observed a single time. The V and J genes are TRBV9 and TRBJ1-1; the D gene is possibly TRBD1 (5 bases). The V gene lost 1 base and the J gene lost 5 bases, with 9 bases spanning the gap. CDR1 is SGDLS, CDR2 YYNGEE, per germline. CDR3 size: 13 residues. The CDR3 here is CASSVQGETEAFF. The CDR3 DNA is TGTGCCAGCAGCGTACAGGGTGAAACTGAAGCTTTCTTT.

The table lists this clone with a count of one. V gene TRBV2 combines with J gene TRBJ2-7; TRBD2 aligns across 8 bases. Germline V gene sequence: CDR1 SNHLY, CDR2 FYNNEI. The J segment lost 3 bases and the V segment lost 0 bases, leaving 4 bases of the junction unmatched. This CDR3 contains 15 residues. The CDR3 here is CASSEAPSGSYEQYF. The CDR3 DNA reads TGTGCCAGCAGTGAAGCTCCCAGCGGGAGCTACGAGCAGTACTTC.

This chain joins TRBV6-5 and TRBJ1-1, with D perhaps matching TRBD1 (6 bases). Deletions cut 6 bases from V and 0 bases from J, with 11 bases between. Germline V gene data show CDR1 as MNHEY and CDR2 as SVGAGI. CDR3 length: 14 amino acids. The CDR3 nucleotides are TGTGCCAGCAGCTCGAAGGGGGTGAACACTGAAGCTTTCTTT. This codes for CASSSKGVNTEAFF.

This chain links TRBV11-2 with TRBJ2-7; D not certain. This CDR3 is 14 amino acids long. Trimming cost V 5 bases and J 0 bases, with 11 bases left between them. Germline V gene sequence: CDR1 SGHAT, CDR2 FQNNGV. CDR3 residues: CASSLLSSSYEQYF. In DNA form, the CDR3 reads TGTGCCAGCAGCCTTTTATCGAGCTCCTACGAGCAGTACTTC.

The chain employs TRBV7-9 and TRBJ2-3; no clear D gene. The V end lost 3 bases, the J end lost 1 base, and 14 bases lay between the germline ends. Germline values: CDR1 SEHNR, CDR2 FQNEAQ (reference sequence). This CDR3 has 16 amino acids. The CDR3 protein is CASSFLWRPGTDTQYF. The CDR3 DNA is TGTGCCAGCAGCTTTTTGTGGCGGCCTGGCACAGATACGCAGTATTTT.

The V gene is TRBV12-5, the J gene TRBJ2-2; 13 bases line up with TRBD2. Germline CDR1 reads LGHNT; CDR2 reads FRNRAP. The CDR3 covers 17 residues. Losses at the gene ends were 1 base for V and 5 bases for J; bases not matched to a gene: 4. In DNA, the CDR3 is TGTGCTAGTGGTTTGGGACTAGCGGGAGGCGTGACCGGGGAGCTGTTTTTT. This gives the protein CASGLGLAGGVTGELFF.